What follows are 22 T cell receptor beta chains derived from one specimen sequenced in a study of blood T cells in healthy people across ages. A second PCR, run for roughly 7 to 12 cycles, used a sample-barcoded 5' primer plus a J-beta primer mix. TCRdb ran MiXCR on the 5' RACE reads and lists one entry per CDR3 protein. The sample includes around 1,500,000 distinct CDR3 sequences, 35% to 45% of them seen just once. The sequencing input was blood. These receptors were taken from a woman between 18 and 29 years old in good health.

CDR3 DNA sequence: TGTGCCAGCAGCTTAGGTTGGGCCGAGCAGTACTTC. It codes for CASSLGWAEQYF. This chain connects TRBV7-6 to TRBJ2-5, with unresolved D. The closer fit of TRBJ2-7 to the DNA end suggests the J call may be wrong. The CDR3 length is 12 residues. Germline V gene data show CDR1 as SGHVS and CDR2 as FNYEAQ.

This clonotype occurred a few times. The chain joins TRBV14 to TRBJ2-3; 11 positions agree with TRBD2. Germline V gene lookup returns CDR1 SGHDN and CDR2 FVKESK. The CDR3 spans 16 residues. Losses at the gene ends were 2 bases for V and 6 bases for J; bases not matched to a gene: 7. CDR3: CASSQHGTSGSDTQYF. CDR3 in DNA: TGTGCCAGCAGCCAACATGGGACTAGCGGTAGTGATACGCAGTATTTT. Drawing the rest from reference TRBV14 and TRBJ2-3, the complete variable domain is EAGVTQFPSHSVIEKGQTVTLRCDPISGHDNLYWYRRVMGKEIKFLLHFVKESKQDESGMPNNRFLAERTGGTYSTLKVQPAELEDSGVYFCASSQHGTSGSDTQYFGPGTRLTVL.

This clonotype was seen more than once but under ten times. The chain joins TRBV4-1 to TRBJ2-3, with D tentatively TRBD2 (6 bases). V was clipped by 0 bases and J by 2 bases, with 18 bases between them. Looked up from germline, CDR1 is MGHRA and CDR2 is YSYEKL. This CDR3 has 18 residues. The CDR3, as DNA: TGCGCCAGCAGCCAAGATCCCTTGCAGAGGAGGGTCACAGATACGCAGTATTTT. Translated, it gives CASSQDPLQRRVTDTQYF.

V is TRBV20-1 and J is TRBJ1-5; a weak D match, TRBD1 (6 bases). The germline CDR1 and CDR2 sequences are DFQATT and SNEGSKA (reference sequence). Trimming took off 4 bases at V and 4 bases at J, with 11 bases between the two ends. There are 13 residues in the CDR3. The CDR3 nucleotides read TGCAGTGCTACAGGGGAGATTAATCAGCCCCAGCATTTT. This translates into CSATGEINQPQHF.

The CDR3 coding sequence is TGTGCCAGCAGTTCCCGCCTCGGGGGTGAGCAGTTCTTC. This codes for CASSSRLGGEQFF. The J gene is TRBJ2-1, the V gene TRBV6-5, with TRBD2 as a possible D gene (6 bases). Germline V gene data show CDR1 as MNHEY and CDR2 as SVGAGI. The length of the CDR3 is 13 residues. V lost 4 bases and J lost 9, with 13 bases in between.

Remarks on this clonotype: One end of the junction is discordant with germline, which a read error may explain. In DNA, the CDR3 is TGCGTCAGCACCCTGGGGGGGAATGAGCAGTTCTTC. The encoded protein is CVSTLGGNEQFF. The J gene is TRBJ2-1, the V gene TRBV5-1; 7 bases match TRBD2. This CDR3 has 12 amino acids. Germline V gene data show CDR1 as SGHRS and CDR2 as YFSETQ.

This chain uses TRBV20-1 with TRBJ1-4, with D hard to call. Trimming shortened V by 0 bases and J by 2 bases, and 10 bases separated the two germline ends. Germline CDR1 DFQATT, CDR2 SNEGSKA (reference sequence). CDR3 size: 15 residues. CDR3 in DNA: TGCAGTGCTAGAGATCGCAGAAAGACTAATGAAAAACTGTTTTTT. Its translation: CSARDRRKTNEKLFF.

V usage is TRBV6-5 and J usage is TRBJ2-1; perhaps TRBD2 as D (5 bases). The germline CDR1 and CDR2 sequences are MNHEY and SVGAGI. The CDR3 spans 15 residues. V was shortened by 5 bases and J by 7 bases, with 18 bases between the two germline ends. CDR3 sequence (DNA): TGTGCCAGCAGTACGACCGGGAAGCTCATTAATGAGCAGTTCTTC. Amino acids: CASSTTGKLINEQFF.

This clonotype has more than one count but fewer than ten. The V gene is TRBV4-1, the J gene TRBJ1-4; possibly TRBD1 for D (5 bases). Trimming removed 0 bases from V and 10 bases from J, with 15 bases in between. Germline V CDR1 and CDR2: MGHRA, YSYEKL. The CDR3 is 15 amino acids. Written as DNA, the CDR3 is TGCGCCAGCAGCCAAGATCGGGCAGGGACGGGAAAACTGTTTTTT. Its protein is CASSQDRAGTGKLFF.

This chain connects TRBV29-1 to TRBJ2-1; D remains unclear. The CDR3 has 15 residues. Trimming took 2 bases from V and 0 from J, leaving 11 bases between them. CDR1 and CDR2 from the germline V gene are SQVTM and ANQGSEA. The DNA of the CDR3 is TGCAGCGTTGAACGTAGCACGGACTCCTACAATGAGCAGTTCTTC. Translated: CSVERSTDSYNEQFF.

The chain links TRBV3-1 to TRBJ2-3, with D possibly being TRBD1 or TRBD2 (5 bases each). This CDR3 has 15 residues. The V gene lost 1 base and the J gene lost 5 bases, with 13 bases spanning the gap. Germline V gene data show CDR1 as LGHDT and CDR2 as YNNKEL (reference sequence). CDR3 residues: CASSQGGTERDTQYF. CDR3 bases: TGTGCCAGCAGCCAAGGGGGGACCGAAAGAGATACGCAGTATTTT.

A few counts support this clonotype. The genes are TRBV29-1 and TRBJ2-3, with TRBD1 matching 10 bases. In germline, CDR1 is SQVTM, CDR2 ANQGSEA. The V segment lost 7 bases and the J segment 0 bases; nucleotides outside the gene matches: 4. This CDR3 spans 14 amino acids. The CDR3 loop reads CSGMTGGSTDTQYF. The CDR3 DNA is TGCAGCGGGATGACAGGGGGCAGCACAGATACGCAGTATTTT.

This clonotype has just a few counts. The J gene is TRBJ2-7, the V gene TRBV7-9; 10 bases are a match to TRBD1. This CDR3 has 18 amino acids. The ends lost 1 base at V and 1 base at J; junction bases unmatched: 10. Germline CDR1 reads SEHNR; CDR2 reads FQNEAQ (reference sequence). Here the CDR3 DNA reads TGTGCCAGCAGCTTAGATTTCGGGCTGGGACAGGGGTCCTACGAGCAGTACTTC. It encodes CASSLDFGLGQGSYEQYF.

The chain has TRBV2 and TRBJ2-7, with D possibly called TRBD1 or TRBD2 (5 bases each). The germline gives CDR1 SNHLY, CDR2 FYNNEI. CDR3 size: 13 residues. V lost 6 bases and J 7 bases, leaving 16 bases between the germline ends. The CDR3 DNA follows: TGTGCCAGCAGGCCGGGACCTAGCAATGAGCAGTACTTC. It specifies CASRPGPSNEQYF. The full variable domain, completed using reference TRBV2 and TRBJ2-7, is EPEVTQTPSHQVTQMGQEVILRCVPISNHLYFYWYRQILGQKVEFLVSFYNNEISEKSEIFDDQFSVERPDGSNFTLKIRSTKLEDSAMYFCASRPGPSNEQYFGPGTRLTVT.

The genes are TRBV12-3 or TRBV12-4 and TRBJ2-7; D perhaps matches TRBD1 (6 bases). Trimming pared 1 base from V and 4 bases from J, leaving 17 bases between. The CDR3 consists of 16 residues. This CDR3 is CASSLGVGHTLYEQYF. The DNA of the CDR3 is TGTGCCAGCAGTTTAGGTGTGGGACACACACTTTACGAGCAGTACTTC.

V is TRBV20-1 and J is TRBJ2-5, with 9 bases aligning to TRBD1. TRBJ2-7 explains the end of the DNA better; the J call may be wrong. Looked up from germline, CDR1 is DFQATT and CDR2 is SNEGSKA (reference sequence). The CDR3 has 14 amino acids. CDR3 sequence: CSARDHRGQNEQYF. As DNA, the CDR3 is TGCAGTGCTAGAGACCACAGGGGGCAGAACGAGCAGTACTTC.

The table lists this clonotype with a few counts. The chain recombines TRBV20-1 with TRBJ2-7; D is undetermined. The J call may be wrong; the DNA end is better matched by TRBJ2-4. This CDR3 region has 12 residues. Germline-derived CDR1 and CDR2 are DFQATT and SNEGSKA (reference sequence). CDR3 residues: CSARTDLDIQYF. The CDR3 DNA reads TGCAGTGCTCGAACCGACTTAGACATTCAGTACTTC.

This clonotype was observed a few times. This sequence joins TRBV10-3 and TRBJ2-1, with TRBD2 matching 11 bases. Unmatched junction bases numbered 6, after V lost 6 bases and J lost 8 bases. The length of the CDR3 is 14 residues. Germline V CDR1 and CDR2: ENHRY, SYGVKD. CDR3 protein: CAISPTSGSDEQFF. CDR3 DNA: TGTGCCATCAGCCCAACTAGCGGGAGTGATGAGCAGTTCTTC.

In its sample, this clonotype was seen many times. The chain couples TRBV6-6 to TRBJ2-5; TRBD2 aligns across 14 bases. This CDR3 spans 16 amino acids. Trimming at V came to 6 bases and at J to 2 bases, leaving 5 bases not matched to a gene. CDR1 is MNHNY, CDR2 SVGAGI, per germline (reference sequence). DNA of the CDR3: TGTGCCAGCAGCTTGAGGACTAGCGGGGGGCAAGAGACCCAGTACTTC. Translation gives CASSLRTSGGQETQYF.

This clonotype was seen a few times. V usage is TRBV2 and J usage is TRBJ2-5; TRBD1 aligns across 7 bases. Germline values: CDR1 SNHLY, CDR2 FYNNEI. CDR3 length: 15 amino acids. The J segment lost 2 bases and the V segment lost 3 bases, leaving 6 bases of the junction unmatched. As DNA, the CDR3 is TGTGCCAGCAGTGATTGGGGACAGTCACAAGAGACCCAGTACTTC. This sequence encodes CASSDWGQSQETQYF.

The J gene is TRBJ2-1, the V gene TRBV20-1; TRBD2 aligns across 13 bases. CDR3 length: 13 amino acids. Germline V gene data show CDR1 as DFQATT and CDR2 as SNEGSKA (reference sequence). With V trimmed by 5 bases and J by 9 bases, 4 bases remained unmatched. In nucleotides, the CDR3 is TGCAGTGCTGGGACTAGCGGGACTGGTGAGCAGTTCTTC. Translation: CSAGTSGTGEQFF.

This clonotype showed up just a few times. The chain combines TRBV6-5 with TRBJ2-1; D might be TRBD1 (5 bases). The DNA end is more similar to TRBJ2-7, so the J call may be wrong. The germline V gene has CDR1 MNHEY and CDR2 SVGAGI. The CDR3 is 15 amino acids. The DNA for the CDR3 is TGTGCCAGCAGTTTCAGGGATAGCTCCTACAATGAGCAGTACTTC. Amino acids: CASSFRDSSYNEQYF.